Presented here are 8 T cell receptor beta chains from one specimen sequenced in a study of T-cell memory formation after mild COVID-19. TCRdb re-called the 5' RACE reads through MiXCR, storing one row per CDR3 protein. Of some 300,000 distinct CDR3 sequences in the sample, around a fifth were seen once. Material for sequencing was PBMCs or a T cell subset sorted from them (not recorded which). The receptors were gathered from a man between 18 and 29 years old who had mild COVID-19 (a few samples of this study predate the infection). Cell type and time point are not known.

The chain has TRBV6-1 and TRBJ2-3, with a possible D match to TRBD2 (7 bases). Germline V gene data show CDR1 as MNHNS and CDR2 as SASEGT. V lost 0 bases and J 0 bases, leaving 10 bases between the germline ends. The CDR3 totals 16 residues. The CDR3 loop is CASSEARGASTDTQYF. In DNA form, the CDR3 reads TGTGCCAGCAGTGAAGCCCGGGGGGCTAGCACAGATACGCAGTATTTT.

The genes are TRBV29-1 and TRBJ1-3; TRBD1 agrees at 7 bases. Germline CDR1 reads SQVTM; CDR2 reads ANQGSEA. J gave up 2 bases and V 0 bases, and 4 bases lay outside the gene matches. The CDR3 has 15 amino acids. This CDR3 reads CSVEDRDRTGNTIYF. CDR3 bases: TGCAGCGTTGAAGATCGGGACAGAACTGGAAACACCATATATTTT.

The sample holds a few counts of this clonotype. V is TRBV7-2 and J is TRBJ1-1; D possibly corresponds to TRBD1 (6 bases). Germline CDR1 reads SGHTA; CDR2 reads FQGNSA. With 2 bases removed from V and 11 bases from J, the gap between germline ends came to 9 bases. The CDR3 covers 11 residues. The CDR3 region is CASSLRGAAFF. CDR3 in DNA: TGTGCCAGCAGCTTACGGGGGGCCGCTTTCTTT.

This clonotype was observed a few times. V usage is TRBV7-8 and J usage is TRBJ2-3; 8 nucleotides match TRBD1. V was pared by 1 base and J by 1 base, with 7 bases of the junction left unmatched. In germline, CDR1 is SGHVS, CDR2 FQNEAQ. The CDR3 has 17 residues. The CDR3 spells CASSLGRQGMGTDTQYF. The CDR3 DNA reads TGTGCCAGCAGCTTAGGCAGACAGGGGATGGGCACAGATACGCAGTATTTT.

Only a few counts were recorded for this clonotype. The chain carries TRBV4-1 and TRBJ2-1; TRBD2 might be the D (6 bases). Between the trimmed V and J ends, which lost 1 base and 4 bases, there was a span of 11 bases. The CDR3 is 15 residues long. Germline assignment: CDR1 MGHRA and CDR2 YSYEKL. The CDR3 sequence is CASSQVAREYNEQFF. CDR3 nucleotide sequence: TGCGCCAGCAGCCAAGTGGCGCGGGAATACAATGAGCAGTTCTTC.

This clonotype came up a few times. The chain combines TRBV11-1 with TRBJ1-6, with a tentative D call TRBD1 (6 bases). Trimming removed 2 bases from V and 8 bases from J, with 16 bases in between. The germline V gene encodes CDR1 SGHAT and CDR2 FQDESV (reference sequence). CDR3 length equals 16 residues. The CDR3 region is CASSLRPDRSYSPLHF. DNA for the CDR3: TGTGCCAGCAGCTTACGCCCCGACAGGAGTTATTCACCCCTCCACTTT.

The J gene is TRBJ2-1, the V gene TRBV4-1, with 8 bases that match TRBD1. CDR1 MGHRA and CDR2 YSYEKL come from the germline V gene. V gave up 4 bases and J gave up 6 bases; unmatched junction bases: 5. The CDR3 runs to 14 residues. The chain's CDR3 is CASSRETGVNEQFF. The CDR3 coding sequence is TGCGCCAGCAGCCGAGAGACAGGGGTCAATGAGCAGTTCTTC.

This CDR3 reads CASSSDSWGPRRAFF. CDR3 nucleotide sequence: TGTGCCAGCAGTTCAGACAGTTGGGGTCCCCGAAGAGCTTTCTTT. The gene calls are TRBV27 and TRBJ1-1, with a tentative D call TRBD1 (5 bases). V shed 4 bases and J shed 10 bases, with 22 bases lying between them. This CDR3 has 15 amino acids. Looked up from germline, CDR1 is MNHEY and CDR2 is SMNVEV (reference sequence).